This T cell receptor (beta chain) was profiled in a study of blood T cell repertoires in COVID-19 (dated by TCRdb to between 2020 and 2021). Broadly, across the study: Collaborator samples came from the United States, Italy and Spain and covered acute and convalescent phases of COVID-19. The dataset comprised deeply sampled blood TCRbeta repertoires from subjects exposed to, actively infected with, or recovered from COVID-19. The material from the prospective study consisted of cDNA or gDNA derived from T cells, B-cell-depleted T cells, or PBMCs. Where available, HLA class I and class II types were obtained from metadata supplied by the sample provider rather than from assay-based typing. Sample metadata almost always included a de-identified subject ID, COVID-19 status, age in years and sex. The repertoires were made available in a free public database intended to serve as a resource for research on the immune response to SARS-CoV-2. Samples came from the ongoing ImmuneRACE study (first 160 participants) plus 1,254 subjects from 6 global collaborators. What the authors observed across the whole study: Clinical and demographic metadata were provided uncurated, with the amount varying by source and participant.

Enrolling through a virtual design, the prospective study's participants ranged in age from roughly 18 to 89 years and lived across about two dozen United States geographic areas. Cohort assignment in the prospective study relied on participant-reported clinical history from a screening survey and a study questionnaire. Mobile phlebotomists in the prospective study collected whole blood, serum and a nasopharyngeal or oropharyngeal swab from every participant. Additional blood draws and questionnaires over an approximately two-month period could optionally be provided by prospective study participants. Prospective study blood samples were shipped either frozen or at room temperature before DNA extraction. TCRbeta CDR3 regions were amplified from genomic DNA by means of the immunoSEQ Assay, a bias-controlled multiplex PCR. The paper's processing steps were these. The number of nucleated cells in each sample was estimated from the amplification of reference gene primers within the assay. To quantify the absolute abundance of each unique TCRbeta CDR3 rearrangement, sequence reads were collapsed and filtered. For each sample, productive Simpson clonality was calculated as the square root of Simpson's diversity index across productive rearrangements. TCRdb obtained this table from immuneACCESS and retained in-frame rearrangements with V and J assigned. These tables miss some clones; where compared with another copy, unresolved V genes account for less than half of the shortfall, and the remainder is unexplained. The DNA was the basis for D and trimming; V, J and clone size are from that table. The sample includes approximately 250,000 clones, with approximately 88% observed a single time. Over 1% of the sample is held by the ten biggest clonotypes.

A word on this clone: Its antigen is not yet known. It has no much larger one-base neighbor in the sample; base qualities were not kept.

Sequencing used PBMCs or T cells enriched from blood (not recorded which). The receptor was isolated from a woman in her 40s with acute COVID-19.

CDR3 protein: CATTGGGRNEQFF. The DNA is TGTGCCACCACTGGCGGCGGGAGGAATGAGCAGTTCTTC. The chain is assembled from TRBV24-1 and TRBJ2-1, and 8 junctional nucleotides match TRBD2. According to the germline V gene, CDR1 reads KGHDR and CDR2 reads SFDVKD. Spanning cysteine to phenylalanine, the CDR3 consists of 13 amino acids. Only CDR3 DNA is held: 39 bases, read in frame from base 1. The germline V end is reduced by 8 bases and the J end by 7 bases; junction bases left unmatched: 6.